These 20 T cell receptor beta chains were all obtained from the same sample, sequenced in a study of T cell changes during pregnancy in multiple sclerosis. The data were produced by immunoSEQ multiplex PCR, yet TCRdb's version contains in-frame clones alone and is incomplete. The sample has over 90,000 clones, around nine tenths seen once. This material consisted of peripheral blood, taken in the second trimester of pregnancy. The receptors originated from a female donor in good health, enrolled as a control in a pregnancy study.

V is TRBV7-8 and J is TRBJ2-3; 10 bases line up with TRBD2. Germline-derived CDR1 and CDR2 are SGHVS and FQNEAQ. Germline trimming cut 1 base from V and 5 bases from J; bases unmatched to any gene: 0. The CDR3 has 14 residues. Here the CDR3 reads CASSLGTSGDTQYF. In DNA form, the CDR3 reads TGTGCCAGCAGCTTAGGGACTAGCGGAGATACGCAGTATTTT.

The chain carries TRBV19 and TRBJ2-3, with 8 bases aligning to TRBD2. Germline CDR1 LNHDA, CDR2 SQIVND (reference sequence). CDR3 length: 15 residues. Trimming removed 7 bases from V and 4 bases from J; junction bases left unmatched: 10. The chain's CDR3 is CASNPSGLGADTQYF. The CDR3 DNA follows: TGTGCCAGTAACCCTAGCGGGCTAGGGGCAGATACGCAGTATTTT.

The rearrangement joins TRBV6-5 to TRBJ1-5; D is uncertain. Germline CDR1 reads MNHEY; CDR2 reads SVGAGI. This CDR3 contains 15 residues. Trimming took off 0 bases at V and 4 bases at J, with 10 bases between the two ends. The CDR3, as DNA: TGTGCCAGCAGTTACTCTGGCGGGGAAAATCAGCCCCAGCATTTT. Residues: CASSYSGGENQPQHF.

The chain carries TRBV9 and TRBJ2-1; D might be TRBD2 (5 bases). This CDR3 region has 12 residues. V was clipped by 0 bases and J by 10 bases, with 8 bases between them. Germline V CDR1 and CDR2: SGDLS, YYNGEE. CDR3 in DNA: TGTGCCAGCAGCGTAGGCACGGGGGAGCAGTTCTTC. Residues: CASSVGTGEQFF.

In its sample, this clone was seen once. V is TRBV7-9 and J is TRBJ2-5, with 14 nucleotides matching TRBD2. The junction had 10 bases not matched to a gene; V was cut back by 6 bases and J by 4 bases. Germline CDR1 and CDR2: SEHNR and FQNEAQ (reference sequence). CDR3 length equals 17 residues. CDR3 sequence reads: CASRSGTSGRVAETQYF. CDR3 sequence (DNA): TGTGCCAGCAGGTCCGGGACTAGCGGGAGAGTGGCAGAGACCCAGTACTTC.

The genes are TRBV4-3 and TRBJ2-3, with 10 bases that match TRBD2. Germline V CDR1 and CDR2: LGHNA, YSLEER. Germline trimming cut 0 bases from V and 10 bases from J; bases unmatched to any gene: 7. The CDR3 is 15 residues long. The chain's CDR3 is CASSQDQAGGFSQYF. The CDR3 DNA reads TGCGCCAGCAGCCAAGATCAAGCGGGGGGGTTTTCGCAGTATTTT.

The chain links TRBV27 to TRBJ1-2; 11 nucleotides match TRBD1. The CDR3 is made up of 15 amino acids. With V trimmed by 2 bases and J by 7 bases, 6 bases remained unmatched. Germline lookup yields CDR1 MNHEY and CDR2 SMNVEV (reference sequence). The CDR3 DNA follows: TGTGCCAGCAGTTTACCGGGACAGGGGGGGGTTGGCTACACCTTC. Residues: CASSLPGQGGVGYTF.

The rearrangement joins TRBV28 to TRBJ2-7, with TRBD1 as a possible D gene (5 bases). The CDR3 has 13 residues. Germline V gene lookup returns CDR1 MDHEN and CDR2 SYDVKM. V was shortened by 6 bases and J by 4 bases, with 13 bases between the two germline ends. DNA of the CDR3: TGTGCCAGCAGCCTGACAGTTTATTACGAGCAGTACTTC. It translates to CASSLTVYYEQYF.

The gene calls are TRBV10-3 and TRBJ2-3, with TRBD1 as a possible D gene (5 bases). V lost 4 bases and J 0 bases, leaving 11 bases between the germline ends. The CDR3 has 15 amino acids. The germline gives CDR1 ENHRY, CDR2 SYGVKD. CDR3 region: CAISGTRASTDTQYF. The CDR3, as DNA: TGTGCCATCAGTGGGACCAGGGCTAGCACAGATACGCAGTATTTT.

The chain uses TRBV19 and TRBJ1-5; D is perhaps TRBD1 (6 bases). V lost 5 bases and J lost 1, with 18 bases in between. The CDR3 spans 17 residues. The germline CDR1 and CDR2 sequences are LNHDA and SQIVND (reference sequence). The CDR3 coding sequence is TGTGCCAGTAGTTCCGGCCCCCGACAGGCGAGCAATCAGCCCCAGCATTTT. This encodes CASSSGPRQASNQPQHF.

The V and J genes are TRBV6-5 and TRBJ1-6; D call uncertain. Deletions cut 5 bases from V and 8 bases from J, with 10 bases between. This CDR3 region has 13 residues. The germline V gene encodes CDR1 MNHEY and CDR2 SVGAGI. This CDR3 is CASSPYRDSPLHF. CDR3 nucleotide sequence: TGTGCCAGCAGTCCATACAGAGATTCACCCCTCCACTTT.

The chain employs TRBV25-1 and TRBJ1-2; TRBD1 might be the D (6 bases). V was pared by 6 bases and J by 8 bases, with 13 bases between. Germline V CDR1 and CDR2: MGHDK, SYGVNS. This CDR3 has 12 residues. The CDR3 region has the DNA TGTGCCAGCAGCGACAGGCTTTCCGGCTACACCTTC. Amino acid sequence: CASSDRLSGYTF.

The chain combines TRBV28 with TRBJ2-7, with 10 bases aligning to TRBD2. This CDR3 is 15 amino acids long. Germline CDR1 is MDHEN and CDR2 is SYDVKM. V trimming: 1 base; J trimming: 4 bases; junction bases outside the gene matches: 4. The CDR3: CASSLSSSGSYEQYF. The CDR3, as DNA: TGTGCCAGCAGTTTATCGTCTAGCGGGAGTTACGAGCAGTACTTC.

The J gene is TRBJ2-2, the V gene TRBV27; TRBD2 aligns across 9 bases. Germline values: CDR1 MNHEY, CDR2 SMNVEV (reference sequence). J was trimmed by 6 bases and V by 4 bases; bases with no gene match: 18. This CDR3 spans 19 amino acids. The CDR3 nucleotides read TGTGCCAGCAGTTCCAGACCGTCGACATCGGGGACTAGCCCCGGGGAGCTGTTTTTT. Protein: CASSSRPSTSGTSPGELFF.

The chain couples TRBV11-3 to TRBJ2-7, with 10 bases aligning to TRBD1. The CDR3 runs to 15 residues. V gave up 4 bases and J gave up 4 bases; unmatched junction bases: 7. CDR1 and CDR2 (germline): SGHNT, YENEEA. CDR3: CASSSTGGRSYEQYF. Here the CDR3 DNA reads TGTGCCAGCAGCTCGACAGGGGGCCGTTCTTACGAGCAGTACTTC.

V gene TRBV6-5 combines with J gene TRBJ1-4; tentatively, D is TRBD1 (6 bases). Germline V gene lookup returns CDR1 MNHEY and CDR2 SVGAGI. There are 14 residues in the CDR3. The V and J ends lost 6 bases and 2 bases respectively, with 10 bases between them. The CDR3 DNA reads TGTGCCAGCAGAAGGGGGTGGACTAATGAAAAACTGTTTTTT. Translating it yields CASRRGWTNEKLFF.

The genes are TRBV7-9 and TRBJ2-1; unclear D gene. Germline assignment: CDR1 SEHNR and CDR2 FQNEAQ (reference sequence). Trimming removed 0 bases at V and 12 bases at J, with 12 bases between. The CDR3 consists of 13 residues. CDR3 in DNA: TGTGCCAGCAGCTTAGCTTCGAATTTCGGGCAGTTCTTC. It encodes CASSLASNFGQFF.

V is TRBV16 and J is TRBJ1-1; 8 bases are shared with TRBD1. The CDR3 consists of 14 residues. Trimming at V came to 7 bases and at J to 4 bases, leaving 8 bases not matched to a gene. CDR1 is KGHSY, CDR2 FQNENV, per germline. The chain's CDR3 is CASTSRTGRTEAFF. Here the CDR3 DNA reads TGTGCCAGCACCTCTCGGACAGGGCGCACTGAAGCTTTCTTT.

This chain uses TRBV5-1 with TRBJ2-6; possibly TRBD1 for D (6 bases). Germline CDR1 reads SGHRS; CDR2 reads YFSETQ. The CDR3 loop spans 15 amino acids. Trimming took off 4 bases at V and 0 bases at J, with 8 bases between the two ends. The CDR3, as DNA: TGCGCCAGCAGCCAGGACAGCTCTGGGGCCAACGTCCTGACTTTC. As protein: CASSQDSSGANVLTF.

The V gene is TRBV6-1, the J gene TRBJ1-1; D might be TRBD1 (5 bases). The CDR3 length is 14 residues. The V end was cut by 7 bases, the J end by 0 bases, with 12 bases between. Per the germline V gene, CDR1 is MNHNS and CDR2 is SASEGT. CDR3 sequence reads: CASKQDGVNTEAFF. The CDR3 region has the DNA TGTGCCAGCAAACAGGACGGAGTGAACACTGAAGCTTTCTTT.